This entry features one T cell receptor (beta chain) sequence. Its antigen is unidentified. Looked up from germline, CDR1 is MNHEY and CDR2 is SMNVEV (reference sequence). The length of the CDR3 is 15 residues. V was cut by 9 bases and J by 2 bases, with 20 bases left in between. The record originates from a study of a mutant IDH1 vaccine in newly diagnosed glioma. About the study: The treated population exhibited a male proportion of roughly 62%, a female proportion of about 38%, and a mean age of about 40 years.

Measured with immunoSEQ multiplex PCR; TCRdb has only the in-frame clones, and not every one. The repertoire includes approximately 50,000 clones, about 79% of them detected once, and more than 9% sits in the top ten. The time point is: week 35, safety follow-up. The study gave 300 ug of mutant IDH1 20-mer peptide per vaccine dose, with topical imiquimod. Vaccination of patients was performed eight times, in weeks 1, 3, 5, 7, 11, 15, 19 and 23. Regarding the study as a whole: Apparently unrelated to pseudoprogression were changes in the top peripheral T cell clonotypes.

The V and J genes are TRBV27 and TRBJ2-7; a weak D match, TRBD2 (5 bases). The sequence derives from a man aged 40-49 years with glioma. The material sequenced was PBMCs, taken from a glioma patient whose treatment included an IDH1 peptide vaccine. This CDR3 is CASSLSAGQAYEQYF. The CDR3, as DNA: TGTGCCAGTTCCCTTTCGGCGGGTCAAGCCTACGAGCAGTACTTC.